This is a list of T cell receptor beta chains from one sample in a study of regulatory T cells in long-lasting Graves disease. One entry per CDR3 protein results from TCRdb running MiXCR on the multiplex PCR reads. Of about 470,000 distinct CDR3 sequences listed, approximately 15% are singletons. The data were also submitted as part of a second study, on T cells in Graves' hyperthyroidism and ophthalmopathy.

This material consisted of peripheral blood mononuclear cells (PBMCs), taken at new diagnosis, from a patient treated with antithyroid drugs. Receptor source: a woman in her twenties or thirties with Graves disease. The CDR3 runs from the conserved cysteine through the conserved F or W. The D gene is left open where the match is weak. Only some rows state a clone size, as once, few, many or a class for expanded clones.

abundance: many; d_gene: TRBD1; j_gene: TRBJ1-3; v_gene: TRBV2; CDR3nt: TGTGCCACCACGGGGGACAGTTCTCGCGGCACCATATATTTT; CDR3aa: CATTGDSSRGTIYF
abundance: few; d_gene: NA; j_gene: TRBJ1-6; v_gene: TRBV7-9; CDR3nt: TGTGCCAGCAGCTTAGGACCCGGGCAGGTTGATAAACCCCTCCACTTT; CDR3aa: CASSLGPGQVDKPLHF
abundance: NA; d_gene: NA; j_gene: TRBJ1-6; v_gene: TRBV20-1; CDR3nt: TGCAGTGCTGGACGTGACAGGAGGATCAATTCACCCCTCCACTTT; CDR3aa: CSAGRDRRINSPLHF
abundance: many; d_gene: TRBD2; j_gene: TRBJ2-3; v_gene: TRBV7-3; CDR3nt: TGTGCCAGCAGCTTAACTCCCCTAGCGGGTACAGATACGCAGTATTTT; CDR3aa: CASSLTPLAGTDTQYF
abundance: NA; d_gene: NA; j_gene: TRBJ1-1; v_gene: TRBV7-2; CDR3nt: TGTGCCAGCAGCTCTTTCCGCTCCGAAGCTTTCTTT; CDR3aa: CASSSFRSEAFF
abundance: many; d_gene: NA; j_gene: TRBJ2-2; v_gene: TRBV20-1; CDR3nt: TGCAGTGCTAGAGGGCGGGCGAACACCGGGGAGCTGTTTTTT; CDR3aa: CSARGRANTGELFF
abundance: NA; d_gene: TRBD1; j_gene: TRBJ1-2; v_gene: TRBV25-1; CDR3nt: TGTGCCAGCAGTGAAGATTTGGGACAGAAGAATGGCTACACCTTC; CDR3aa: CASSEDLGQKNGYTF
abundance: NA; d_gene: TRBD2; j_gene: TRBJ2-5; v_gene: TRBV20-1; CDR3nt: TGCAGTGCTAGGGGGTTAACGGGAGGGTACCAAGAGACCCAGTACTTC; CDR3aa: CSARGLTGGYQETQYF
abundance: few; d_gene: NA; j_gene: TRBJ1-5; v_gene: TRBV6-1; CDR3nt: TGTGCCAGCAGTGAAGCCGGGGGGGGCAATCAGCCCCAGCATTTT; CDR3aa: CASSEAGGGNQPQHF
abundance: many; d_gene: TRBD2; j_gene: TRBJ2-1; v_gene: TRBV5-1; CDR3nt: TGCGCCAGCAGCTCGGGCCCGACTAGCGGGAGTCGGAATGAGCAGTTCTTC; CDR3aa: CASSSGPTSGSRNEQFF
abundance: NA; d_gene: NA; j_gene: TRBJ2-7; v_gene: TRBV20-1; CDR3nt: TGCAGTGCTGGGGGATCGGGACAGCAGTACTTC; CDR3aa: CSAGGSGQQYF
abundance: NA; d_gene: NA; j_gene: TRBJ2-7; v_gene: TRBV19; CDR3nt: TGTGCCAGTAGTATCGGCAGGATCTACGAGCAGTACTTC; CDR3aa: CASSIGRIYEQYF
abundance: many; d_gene: NA; j_gene: TRBJ2-7; v_gene: TRBV30; CDR3nt: TGTGCCTGGAGTCCCGGGGAGGCCTTGGAGCAGTACTTC; CDR3aa: CAWSPGEALEQYF
abundance: many; d_gene: NA; j_gene: TRBJ2-7; v_gene: TRBV11-2; CDR3nt: TGTGCCAGCAGCGCCGAACGACTAGAGCAGTACTTC; CDR3aa: CASSAERLEQYF
abundance: NA; d_gene: TRBD2; j_gene: TRBJ2-3; v_gene: TRBV9; CDR3nt: TGTGCCAGCAGCGGCCAACTAGCGGGAGGGCCATATACGCAGTATTTT; CDR3aa: CASSGQLAGGPYTQYF
abundance: many; d_gene: NA; j_gene: TRBJ2-6; v_gene: TRBV12-3/TRBV12-4; CDR3nt: TGTGCCAGCAGCCCTAGGGTTGCTGGGGCCAACGTCCTGACTTTC; CDR3aa: CASSPRVAGANVLTF